Many counts were recorded for the clone carrying this TCR beta chain. Its matching antigen is unknown. Clonotypes were quantified using unique molecular identifier barcodes. TCRdb re-derived calls from the 5' RACE reads in MiXCR, one entry per CDR3 protein. The sample holds about 20,000 distinct CDR3 sequences, around 2.4% seen once. T cells were expanded from blood mononuclear cells for around three days with anti-CD3 OKT3 or CD3/CD28 beads. The V gene lost 0 bases and the J gene lost 0 bases, with 7 bases spanning the gap. Germline V gene data show CDR1 as SGHRS and CDR2 as YFSETQ. CDR3 length: 15 amino acids. The entry originates in a study of beta chain bispecific antibodies for T cell cancers. General observations from the study: In these mixed samples, most targeted TRBV reads derived from the leukemia cell line.

What was sequenced was healthy donor T cells cultured with leukemia cells. The origin of this receptor is a human donor in good health. Some clones in this sample may be carry-over from other donors' samples. V is TRBV5-1 and J is TRBJ2-1; D unresolved. This CDR3 reads CASSLASNSYNEQFF. CDR3 nucleotide sequence: TGCGCCAGCAGCTTGGCTTCGAACTCCTACAATGAGCAGTTCTTC.